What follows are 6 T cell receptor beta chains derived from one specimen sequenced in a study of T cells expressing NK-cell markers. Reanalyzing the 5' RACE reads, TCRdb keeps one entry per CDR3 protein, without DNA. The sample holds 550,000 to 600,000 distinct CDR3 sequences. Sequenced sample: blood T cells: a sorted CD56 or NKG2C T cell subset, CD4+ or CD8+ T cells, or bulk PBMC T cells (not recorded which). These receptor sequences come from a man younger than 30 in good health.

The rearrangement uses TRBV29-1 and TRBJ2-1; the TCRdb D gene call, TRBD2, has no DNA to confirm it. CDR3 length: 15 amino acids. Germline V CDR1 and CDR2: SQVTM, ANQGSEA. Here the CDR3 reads CSVGILAGINNEQFF.

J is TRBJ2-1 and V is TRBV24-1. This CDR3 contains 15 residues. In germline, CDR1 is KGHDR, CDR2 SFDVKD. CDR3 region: CATSDLKSVRNEQFF.

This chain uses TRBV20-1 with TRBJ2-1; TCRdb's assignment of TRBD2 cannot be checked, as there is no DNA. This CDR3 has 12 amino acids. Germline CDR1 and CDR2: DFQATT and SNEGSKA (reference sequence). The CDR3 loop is CSAHGLAPEQFF.

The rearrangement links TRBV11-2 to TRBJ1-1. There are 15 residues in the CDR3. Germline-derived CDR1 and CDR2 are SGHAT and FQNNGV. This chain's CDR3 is CASSLDLVGSTEAFF.

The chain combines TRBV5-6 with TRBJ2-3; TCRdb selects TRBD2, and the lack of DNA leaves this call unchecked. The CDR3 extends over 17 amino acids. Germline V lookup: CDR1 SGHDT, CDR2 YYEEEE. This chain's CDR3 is CASSLSLAGVGTDTQYF.

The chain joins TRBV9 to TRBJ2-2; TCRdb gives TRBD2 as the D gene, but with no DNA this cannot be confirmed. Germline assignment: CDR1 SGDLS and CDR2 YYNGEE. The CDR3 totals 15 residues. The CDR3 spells CASSATSGATGELFF. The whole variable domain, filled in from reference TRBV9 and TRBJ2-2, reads DSGVTQTPKHLITATGQRVTLRCSPRSGDLSVYWYQQSLDQGLQFLIQYYNGEERAKGNILERFSAQQFPDLHSELNLSSLELGDSALYFCASSATSGATGELFFGEGSRLTVL.